These 22 T cell receptor beta chains originate from one sample sequenced in a study of blood T cell repertoires in COVID-19. Here immunoSEQ multiplex PCR was the method, and the copy in TCRdb shows in-frame clones only, minus some. This sample has 260,000 or so clones, with about nine tenths found just once. Sequences were obtained from PBMCs or T cells enriched from blood (not recorded which). Receptors were obtained from a young man who had recovered from COVID-19.

This clone has just one count. V and J are TRBV19 and TRBJ2-1, with 7 bases aligning to TRBD1. This CDR3 region has 15 residues. V lost 0 bases and J lost 4; bases outside the gene matches: 3. Germline CDR1 is LNHDA and CDR2 is SQIVND (reference sequence). The chain's CDR3 is CASSIDSGQYNEQFF. Here the CDR3 DNA reads TGTGCCAGTAGTATAGACTCGGGACAGTACAATGAGCAGTTCTTC. Variable domain in full (rest from reference TRBV19 and TRBJ2-1): DGGITQSPKYLFRKEGQNVTLSCEQNLNHDAMYWYRQDPGQGLRLIYYSQIVNDFQKGDIAEGYSVSREKKESFPLTVTSAQKNPTAFYLCASSIDSGQYNEQFFGPGTRLTVL.

The chain links TRBV9 to TRBJ1-4, with a weak D call TRBD1 (6 bases). Germline-derived CDR1 and CDR2 are SGDLS and YYNGEE. The CDR3 is 14 residues long. Trimming took off 1 base at V and 8 bases at J, with 12 bases between the two ends. The CDR3 sequence: CASSVTGLGEKLFF. DNA of the CDR3: TGTGCCAGCAGCGTAACAGGGCTAGGCGAAAAACTGTTTTTT.

This chain connects TRBV2 to TRBJ1-5; perhaps TRBD1 as D (5 bases). Germline assignment: CDR1 SNHLY and CDR2 FYNNEI. The CDR3 covers 16 residues. V lost 1 base and J 6 bases, leaving 16 bases between the germline ends. The CDR3 loop is CASSEGGALIRQPQHF. As DNA, the CDR3 is TGTGCCAGCAGTGAAGGCGGGGCGCTTATTCGTCAGCCCCAGCATTTT.

The V gene is TRBV5-1, the J gene TRBJ2-1, with 7 bases fitting TRBD2. Looked up from germline, CDR1 is SGHRS and CDR2 is YFSETQ. V lost 3 bases to trimming and J lost 7 bases; unmatched junction nucleotides: 10. The CDR3 runs to 15 residues. CDR3 residues: CASSWGGRGRNEQFF. CDR3 DNA sequence: TGCGCCAGCAGCTGGGGAGGGAGGGGAAGGAATGAGCAGTTCTTC.

This chain links TRBV19 with TRBJ2-5, with 11 bases matching TRBD1. CDR3 size: 14 residues. Germline V lookup: CDR1 LNHDA, CDR2 SQIVND (reference sequence). J gave up 4 bases and V 4 bases, and 2 bases lay outside the gene matches. CDR3 DNA: TGTGCCAGTAGTAGGACAGGGGGCACAGAGACCCAGTACTTC. Translated: CASSRTGGTETQYF.

V is TRBV6-5 and J is TRBJ1-3, with a possible D match to TRBD1 (6 bases). V was cut by 9 bases and J by 8 bases, with 14 bases left in between. The CDR3 runs to 12 residues. Germline V CDR1 and CDR2: MNHEY, SVGAGI. CDR3 bases: TGTGCCAGTGCTTCATCAGGGGACACCATATATTTT. It specifies CASASSGDTIYF.

The CDR3 DNA reads TGTGCCACCCAACCGGGACAGGGAAACACCGGGGAGCTGTTTTTT. It translates to CATQPGQGNTGELFF. The rearrangement uses TRBV6-4 and TRBJ2-2; 9 positions match TRBD1. V lost 10 bases to trimming and J lost 2 bases; unmatched junction nucleotides: 8. The CDR3 consists of 15 residues. The germline gives CDR1 MRHNA, CDR2 SNTAGT.

The rearrangement joins TRBV30 to TRBJ1-5; a possible D gene is TRBD1 (6 bases). The V gene lost 0 bases and the J gene lost 6 bases, with 15 bases spanning the gap. The CDR3 is 15 residues long. Germline V gives CDR1 GTSNPN, CDR2 SVGIG (reference sequence). CDR3 DNA: TGTGCCTGGAGTGTACTTTCAGGGGAGGGTCAGCCCCAGCATTTT. Amino acid sequence: CAWSVLSGEGQPQHF.

This chain links TRBV15 with TRBJ1-2; 9 positions agree with TRBD1. The CDR3 covers 14 residues. The V and J ends lost 0 bases and 7 bases, in that order; junction bases with no gene match: 3. Germline V gene lookup returns CDR1 LNHNV and CDR2 YYDKDF (reference sequence). DNA for the CDR3: TGTGCCACCAGCAGAGATCGGACAGGGGCTGGCTACACCTTC. This sequence encodes CATSRDRTGAGYTF.

The V gene is TRBV29-1, the J gene TRBJ2-7; 11 nucleotides align to TRBD2. The CDR3 runs to 16 residues. Germline CDR1 SQVTM, CDR2 ANQGSEA. J lost 2 bases, V lost 6 bases, and 12 bases had no gene match. CDR3 in amino acids: CSVSGLAGGYPYEQYF. CDR3 nucleotide sequence: TGCAGCGTCTCGGGGCTAGCGGGGGGTTATCCCTACGAGCAGTACTTC.

The CDR3 loop reads CASTYRAGVIEAFF. DNA for the CDR3: TGTGCCAGTACTTACCGGGCAGGGGTCATTGAAGCTTTCTTT. This sequence joins TRBV19 and TRBJ1-1; D perhaps matches TRBD1 (6 bases). V gave up 7 bases and J gave up 7 bases, with 19 bases separating them. Germline V gene data show CDR1 as LNHDA and CDR2 as SQIVND (reference sequence). CDR3 length: 14 amino acids.

The chain employs TRBV19 and TRBJ1-2; 10 bases line up with TRBD1. V shed 7 bases and J 5 bases; nucleotides not matched to a gene: 7. Germline V gives CDR1 LNHDA, CDR2 SQIVND (reference sequence). The CDR3 has 14 amino acids. CDR3 in DNA: TGTGCCAGTAACGTGGGACAGGGGCTTTATGGCTACACCTTC. Amino acid sequence: CASNVGQGLYGYTF.

The chain recombines TRBV7-3 with TRBJ1-1; TRBD1 agrees at 7 bases. V lost 6 bases, J lost 1 base, and 17 bases stayed unmatched. This CDR3 has 18 residues. Germline V gives CDR1 SGHTA, CDR2 FQGTGA. CDR3 coding DNA: TGTGCCAGCAGGGTTCGACAGGGACAAGGTAGTAGGAACACTGAAGCTTTCTTT. It is translated as CASRVRQGQGSRNTEAFF.

This chain uses TRBV5-4 with TRBJ1-2; D remains ambiguous. Trimming removed 7 bases at V and 8 bases at J, with 21 bases between. Germline V gene lookup returns CDR1 SGHNT and CDR2 YYREEE (reference sequence). The CDR3 is made up of 14 amino acids. CDR3 residues: CASYSPDYSRGYTF. CDR3 bases: TGTGCCAGCTATAGTCCGGACTATTCTAGAGGCTACACCTTC.

The gene calls are TRBV5-1 and TRBJ2-7; 8 nucleotides align to TRBD2. The CDR3 extends over 15 amino acids. CDR1 SGHRS and CDR2 YFSETQ come from the germline V gene. J lost 6 bases, V lost 0 bases, and 8 bases had no gene match. This CDR3 reads CASSLALAAASEQYF. The DNA for the CDR3 is TGCGCCAGCAGCTTGGCACTAGCGGCCGCTTCCGAGCAGTACTTC.

The chain couples TRBV28 to TRBJ1-5; no clear D gene. Germline CDR1 and CDR2: MDHEN and SYDVKM. Trimming removed 2 bases from V and 2 bases from J, with 10 bases in between. This CDR3 region has 15 residues. DNA of the CDR3: TGTGCCAGCAGTTTACCCGGGTCGGGCAATCAGCCCCAGCATTTT. Translating gives CASSLPGSGNQPQHF. The variable domain in full, completed from reference TRBV28 and TRBJ1-5, reads DVKVTQSSRYLVKRTGEKVFLECVQDMDHENMFWYRQDPGLGLRLIYFSYDVKMKEKGDIPEGYSVSREKKERFSLILESASTNQTSMYLCASSLPGSGNQPQHFGDGTRLSIL.

The rearrangement joins TRBV19 to TRBJ2-1, with 8 bases lining up with TRBD2. Looked up from germline, CDR1 is LNHDA and CDR2 is SQIVND (reference sequence). Trimming cost V 6 bases and J 2 bases; bases outside gene matches: 6. The CDR3 runs to 15 residues. The CDR3: CASRMGAGAYNEQFF. The DNA for the CDR3 is TGTGCCAGTAGGATGGGAGCGGGAGCCTACAATGAGCAGTTCTTC.

The chain combines TRBV4-1 with TRBJ1-1; perhaps TRBD1 as D (5 bases). The V end lost 0 bases, the J end lost 5 bases, and 13 bases lay between the germline ends. The CDR3 is 15 residues long. CDR1 and CDR2 (germline): MGHRA, YSYEKL. CDR3 region: CASSQDHGGGTEAFF. The CDR3 nucleotides are TGCGCCAGCAGCCAAGATCACGGGGGAGGTACTGAAGCTTTCTTT.

This clone has a single count. One end of the junction does not line up with germline, which may come from a read error. The chain has TRBV28 and TRBJ1-1; the match to TRBD1 covers 8 bases. Per the germline V gene, CDR1 is MDHEN and CDR2 is SYDVKM. This CDR3 has 11 amino acids. The CDR3 reads CSRGRHTEAFF. The CDR3 DNA is TGTTCCAGGGGGCGGCACACTGAAGCTTTCTTT.

The chain joins TRBV6-5 to TRBJ2-1; tentative D call: TRBD2 (6 bases). CDR3 length: 13 residues. V lost 6 bases, J lost 8 bases, and 14 bases lay in between. CDR1 and CDR2 from the germline V gene are MNHEY and SVGAGI. The CDR3: CASSRRAPHEQFF. In DNA, the CDR3 is TGTGCCAGCAGCCGGAGGGCCCCTCATGAGCAGTTCTTC.

This clone was picked up one time. V is TRBV2 and J is TRBJ1-2; 8 nucleotides line up with TRBD1. The junction had 17 bases not matched to a gene; V was cut back by 8 bases and J by 3 bases. Per the germline V gene, CDR1 is SNHLY and CDR2 is FYNNEI. The CDR3 consists of 17 residues. The CDR3 protein is CASHGEAGGPYYYGYTF. In DNA, the CDR3 is TGTGCCAGCCACGGAGAGGCAGGGGGCCCGTACTACTATGGCTACACCTTC.

This clone was seen once. The chain carries TRBV2 and TRBJ1-5, with 7 bases matching TRBD1. J gave up 4 bases and V 2 bases, and 5 bases lay outside the gene matches. The germline CDR1 and CDR2 sequences are SNHLY and FYNNEI. This CDR3 has 15 amino acids. The CDR3 sequence: CASSESRDRNQPQHF. For the CDR3, the DNA is TGTGCCAGCAGTGAAAGCCGGGACAGAAATCAGCCCCAGCATTTT.